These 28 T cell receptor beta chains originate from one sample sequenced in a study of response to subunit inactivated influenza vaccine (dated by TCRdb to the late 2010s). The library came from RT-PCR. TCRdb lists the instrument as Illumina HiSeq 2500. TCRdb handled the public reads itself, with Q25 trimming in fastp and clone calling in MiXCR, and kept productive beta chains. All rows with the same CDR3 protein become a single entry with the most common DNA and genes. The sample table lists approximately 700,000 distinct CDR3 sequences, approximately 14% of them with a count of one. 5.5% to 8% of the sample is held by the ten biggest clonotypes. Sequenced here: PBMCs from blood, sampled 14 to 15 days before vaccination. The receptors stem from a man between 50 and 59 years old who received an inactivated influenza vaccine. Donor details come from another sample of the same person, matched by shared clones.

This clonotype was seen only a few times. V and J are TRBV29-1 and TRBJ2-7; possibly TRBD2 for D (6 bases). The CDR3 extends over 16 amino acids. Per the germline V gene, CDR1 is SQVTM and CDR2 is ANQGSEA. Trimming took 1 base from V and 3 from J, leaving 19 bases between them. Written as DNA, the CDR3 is TGCAGCGTTGAAGTTTTACGGGGGTCTTCGGGCTACGAGCAGTACTTC. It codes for CSVEVLRGSSGYEQYF.

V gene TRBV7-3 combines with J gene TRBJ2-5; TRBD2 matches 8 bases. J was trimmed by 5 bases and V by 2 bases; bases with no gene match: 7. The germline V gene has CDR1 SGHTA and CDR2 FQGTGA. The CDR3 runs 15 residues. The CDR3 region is CASSLSSGGPETQYF. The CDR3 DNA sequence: TGTGCCAGCAGCTTATCTTCGGGAGGGCCCGAGACCCAGTACTTC. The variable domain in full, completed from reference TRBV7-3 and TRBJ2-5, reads GAGVSQTPSNKVTEKGKYVELRCDPISGHTALYWYRQSLGQGPEFLIYFQGTGAADDSGLPNDRFFAVRPEGSVSTLKIQRTERGDSAVYLCASSLSSGGPETQYFGPGTRLLVL.

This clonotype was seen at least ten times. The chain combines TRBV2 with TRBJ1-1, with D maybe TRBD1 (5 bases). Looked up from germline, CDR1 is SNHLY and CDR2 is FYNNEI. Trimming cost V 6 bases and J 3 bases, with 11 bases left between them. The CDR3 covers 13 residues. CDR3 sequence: CASSVWGDTEAFF. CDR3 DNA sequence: TGTGCCAGCAGCGTCTGGGGGGACACTGAAGCTTTCTTT.

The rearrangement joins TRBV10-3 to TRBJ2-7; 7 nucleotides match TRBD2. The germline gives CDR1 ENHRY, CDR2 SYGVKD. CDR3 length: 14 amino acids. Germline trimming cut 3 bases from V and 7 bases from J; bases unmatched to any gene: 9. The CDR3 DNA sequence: TGTGCCATCAGTGAAGCGGGGCCCCAGGGAGAGCAGTACTTC. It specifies CAISEAGPQGEQYF.

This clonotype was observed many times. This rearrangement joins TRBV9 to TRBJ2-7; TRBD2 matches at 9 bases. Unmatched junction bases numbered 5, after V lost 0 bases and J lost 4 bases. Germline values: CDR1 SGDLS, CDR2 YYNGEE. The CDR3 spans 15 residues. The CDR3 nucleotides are TGTGCCAGCAGCGTAGGTGGTAGCGGGAGTTACGAGCAGTACTTC. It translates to CASSVGGSGSYEQYF.

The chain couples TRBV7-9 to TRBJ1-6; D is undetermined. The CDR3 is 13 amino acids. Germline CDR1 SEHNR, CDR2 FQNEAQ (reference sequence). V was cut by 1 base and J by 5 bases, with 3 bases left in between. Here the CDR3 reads CASSLEDNSPLHF. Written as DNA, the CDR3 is TGTGCCAGCAGCTTAGAGGATAATTCACCCCTCCACTTT. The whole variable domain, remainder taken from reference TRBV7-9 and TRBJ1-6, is DTGVSQNPRHKITKRGQNVTFRCDPISEHNRLYWYRQTLGQGPEFLTYFQNEAQLEKSRLLSDRFSAERPKGSFSTLEIQRTEQGDSAMYLCASSLEDNSPLHFGNGTRLTVT.

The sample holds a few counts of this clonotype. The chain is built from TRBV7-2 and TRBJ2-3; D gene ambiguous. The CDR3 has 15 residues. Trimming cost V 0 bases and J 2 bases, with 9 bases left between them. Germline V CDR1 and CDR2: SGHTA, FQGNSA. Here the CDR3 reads CASSLAGINTDTQYF. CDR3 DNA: TGTGCCAGCAGCTTAGCAGGGATCAACACAGATACGCAGTATTTT.

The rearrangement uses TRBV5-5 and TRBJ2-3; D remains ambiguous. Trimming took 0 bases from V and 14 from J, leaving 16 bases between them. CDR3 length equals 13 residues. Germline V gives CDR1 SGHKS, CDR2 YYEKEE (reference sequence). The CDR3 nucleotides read TGTGCCAGCAGCTTGGCCCAGGTCCCGCAGTGGTATTTT. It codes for CASSLAQVPQWYF.

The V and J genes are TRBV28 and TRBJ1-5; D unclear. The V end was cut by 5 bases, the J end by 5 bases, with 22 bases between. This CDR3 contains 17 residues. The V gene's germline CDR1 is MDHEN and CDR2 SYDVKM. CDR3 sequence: CASSTRFRQIGDQPQHF. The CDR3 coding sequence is TGTGCCAGCAGTACCAGGTTTCGGCAAATCGGGGATCAGCCCCAGCATTTT.

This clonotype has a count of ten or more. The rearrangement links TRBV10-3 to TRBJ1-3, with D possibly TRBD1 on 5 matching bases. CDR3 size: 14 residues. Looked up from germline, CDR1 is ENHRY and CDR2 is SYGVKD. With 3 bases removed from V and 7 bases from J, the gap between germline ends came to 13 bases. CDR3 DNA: TGTGCCATCAGTGACTCAGGGTCGGGGAACACCATATATTTT. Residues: CAISDSGSGNTIYF.

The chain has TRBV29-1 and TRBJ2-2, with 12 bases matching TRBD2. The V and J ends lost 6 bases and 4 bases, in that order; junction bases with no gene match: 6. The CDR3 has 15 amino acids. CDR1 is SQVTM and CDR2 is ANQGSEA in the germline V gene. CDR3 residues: CSVQTSGRVTGELFF. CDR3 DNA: TGCAGCGTCCAGACTAGCGGGAGAGTCACCGGGGAGCTGTTTTTT.

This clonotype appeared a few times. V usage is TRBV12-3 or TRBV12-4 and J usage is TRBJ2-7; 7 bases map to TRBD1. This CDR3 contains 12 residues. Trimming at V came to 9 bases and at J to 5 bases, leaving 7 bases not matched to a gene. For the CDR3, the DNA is TGTGCCAGTCGACAGGGCTTGAACGAGCAGTACTTC. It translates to CASRQGLNEQYF.

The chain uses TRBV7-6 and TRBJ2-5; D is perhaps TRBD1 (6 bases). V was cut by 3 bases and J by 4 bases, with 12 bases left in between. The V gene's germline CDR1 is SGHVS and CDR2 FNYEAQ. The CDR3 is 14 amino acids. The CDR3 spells CASSFRTGRETQYF. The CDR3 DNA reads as TGTGCCAGCAGCTTCCGAACAGGGAGAGAGACCCAGTACTTC.

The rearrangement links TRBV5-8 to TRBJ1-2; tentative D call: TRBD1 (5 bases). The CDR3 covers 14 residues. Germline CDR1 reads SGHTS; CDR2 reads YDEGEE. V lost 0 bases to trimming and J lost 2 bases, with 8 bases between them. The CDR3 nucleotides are TGTGCCAGCAGCTTGGCACAGGTAAACTATGGCTACACCTTC. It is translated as CASSLAQVNYGYTF.

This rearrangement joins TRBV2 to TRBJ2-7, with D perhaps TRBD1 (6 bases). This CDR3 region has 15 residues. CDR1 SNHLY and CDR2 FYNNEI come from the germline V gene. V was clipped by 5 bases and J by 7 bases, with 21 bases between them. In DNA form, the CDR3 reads TGTGCCAGCAGTAAGGACAGAAGGGTTCTTGAGGAGCAGTACTTC. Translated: CASSKDRRVLEEQYF.

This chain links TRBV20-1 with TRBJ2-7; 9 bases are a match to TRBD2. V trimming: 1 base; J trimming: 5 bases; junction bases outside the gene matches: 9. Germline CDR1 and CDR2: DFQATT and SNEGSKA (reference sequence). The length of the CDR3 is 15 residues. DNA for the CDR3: TGCAGTGCTAGAGGGCGAGCGGGGGGACCCAACGAGCAGTACTTC. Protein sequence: CSARGRAGGPNEQYF.

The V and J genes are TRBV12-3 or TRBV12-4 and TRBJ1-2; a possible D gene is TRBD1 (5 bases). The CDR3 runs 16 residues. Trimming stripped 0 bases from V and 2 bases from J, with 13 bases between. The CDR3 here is CASSLALGQDNYGYTF. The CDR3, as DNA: TGTGCCAGCAGTTTAGCGCTGGGGCAGGACAACTATGGCTACACCTTC.

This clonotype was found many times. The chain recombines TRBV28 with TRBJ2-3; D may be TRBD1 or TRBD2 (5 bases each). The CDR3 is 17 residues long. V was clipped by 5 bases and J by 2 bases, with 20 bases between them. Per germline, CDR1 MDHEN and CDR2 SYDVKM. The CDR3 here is CASSRPGTRADTDTQYF. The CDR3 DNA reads TGTGCCAGCAGTCGTCCCGGGACCCGGGCGGACACAGATACGCAGTATTTT.

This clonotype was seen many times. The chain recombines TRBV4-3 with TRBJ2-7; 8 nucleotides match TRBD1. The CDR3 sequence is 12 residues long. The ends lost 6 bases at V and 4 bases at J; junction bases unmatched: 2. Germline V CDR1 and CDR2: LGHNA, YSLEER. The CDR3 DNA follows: TGCGCCAGCAGTAACAGGGGGTACGAGCAGTACTTC. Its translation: CASSNRGYEQYF.

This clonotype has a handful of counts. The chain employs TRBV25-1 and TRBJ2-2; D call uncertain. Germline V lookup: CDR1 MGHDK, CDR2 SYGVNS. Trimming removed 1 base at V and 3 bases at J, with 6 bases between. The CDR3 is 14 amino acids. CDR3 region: CASSESGDTGELFF. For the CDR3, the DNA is TGTGCCAGCAGTGAATCTGGTGACACCGGGGAGCTGTTTTTT.

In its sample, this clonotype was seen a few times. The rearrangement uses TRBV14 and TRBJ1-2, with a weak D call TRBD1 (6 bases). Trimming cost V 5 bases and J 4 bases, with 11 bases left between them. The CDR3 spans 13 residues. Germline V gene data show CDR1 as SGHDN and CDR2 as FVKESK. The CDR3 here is CASSIGQSYGYTF. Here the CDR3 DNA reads TGTGCCAGCAGCATAGGACAGTCCTATGGCTACACCTTC.

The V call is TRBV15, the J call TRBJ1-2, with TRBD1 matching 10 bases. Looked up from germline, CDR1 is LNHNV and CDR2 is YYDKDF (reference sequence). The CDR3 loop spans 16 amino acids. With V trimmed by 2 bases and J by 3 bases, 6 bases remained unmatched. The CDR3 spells CATSRRSGQGYYGYTF. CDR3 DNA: TGTGCCACCAGCAGACGTTCGGGACAGGGGTACTATGGCTACACCTTC.

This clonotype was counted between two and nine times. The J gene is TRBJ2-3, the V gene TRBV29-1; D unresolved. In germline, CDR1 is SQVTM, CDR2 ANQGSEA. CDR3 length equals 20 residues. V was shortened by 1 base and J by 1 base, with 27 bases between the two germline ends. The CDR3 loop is CSVEGTFLYERLVGTDTQYF. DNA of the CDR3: TGCAGCGTTGAAGGGACCTTTTTGTATGAGCGCCTAGTGGGCACAGATACGCAGTATTTT.

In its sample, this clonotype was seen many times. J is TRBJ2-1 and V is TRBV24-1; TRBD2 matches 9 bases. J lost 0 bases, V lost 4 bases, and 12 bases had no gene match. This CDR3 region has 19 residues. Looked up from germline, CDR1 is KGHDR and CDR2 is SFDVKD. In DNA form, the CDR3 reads TGTGCCACCAGTGAATTCCCGGGACTAGCTTCCGTCTCCTACAATGAGCAGTTCTTC. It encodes CATSEFPGLASVSYNEQFF.

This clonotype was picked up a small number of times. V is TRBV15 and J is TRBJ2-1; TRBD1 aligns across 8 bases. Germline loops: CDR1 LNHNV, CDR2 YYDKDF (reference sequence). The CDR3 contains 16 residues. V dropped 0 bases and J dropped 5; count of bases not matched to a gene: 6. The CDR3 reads CATSRDWTGPNNEQFF. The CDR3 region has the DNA TGTGCCACCAGCAGAGATTGGACAGGGCCCAACAATGAGCAGTTCTTC.

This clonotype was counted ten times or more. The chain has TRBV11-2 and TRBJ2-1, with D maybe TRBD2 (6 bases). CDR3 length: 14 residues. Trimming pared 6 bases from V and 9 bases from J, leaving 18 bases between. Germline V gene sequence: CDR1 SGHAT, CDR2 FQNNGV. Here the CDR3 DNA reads TGTGCCAGCAGAGATATTGAGCGGGCAGGTGAGCAGTTCTTC. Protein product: CASRDIERAGEQFF.

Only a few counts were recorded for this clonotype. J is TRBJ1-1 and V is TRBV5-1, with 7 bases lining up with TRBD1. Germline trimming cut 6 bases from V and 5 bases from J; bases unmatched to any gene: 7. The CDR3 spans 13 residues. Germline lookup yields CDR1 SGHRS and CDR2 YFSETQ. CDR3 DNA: TGCGCCAGCAAACAGGGGTCTCTTACTGAAGCTTTCTTT. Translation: CASKQGSLTEAFF.

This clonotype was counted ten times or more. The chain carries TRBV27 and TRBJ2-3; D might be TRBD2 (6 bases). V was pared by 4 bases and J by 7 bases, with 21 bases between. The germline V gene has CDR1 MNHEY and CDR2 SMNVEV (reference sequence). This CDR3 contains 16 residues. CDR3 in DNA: TGTGCCAGCAGTTCGGGAGTACGAGCGTTTGGGCATACGCAGTATTTT. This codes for CASSSGVRAFGHTQYF.